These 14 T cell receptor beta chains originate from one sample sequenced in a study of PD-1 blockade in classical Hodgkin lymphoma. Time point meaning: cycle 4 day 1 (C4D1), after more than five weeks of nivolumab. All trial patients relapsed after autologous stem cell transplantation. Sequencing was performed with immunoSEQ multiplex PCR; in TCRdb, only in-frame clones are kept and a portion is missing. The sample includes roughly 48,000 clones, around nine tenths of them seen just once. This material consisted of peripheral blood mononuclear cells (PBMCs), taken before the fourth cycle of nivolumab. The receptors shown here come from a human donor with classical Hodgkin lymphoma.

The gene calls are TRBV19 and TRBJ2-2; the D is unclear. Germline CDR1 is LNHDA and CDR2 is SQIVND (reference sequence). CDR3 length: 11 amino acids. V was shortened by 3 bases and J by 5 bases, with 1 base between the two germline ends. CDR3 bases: TGTGCCAGTAGTATGACCGGGGAGCTGTTTTTT. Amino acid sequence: CASSMTGELFF.

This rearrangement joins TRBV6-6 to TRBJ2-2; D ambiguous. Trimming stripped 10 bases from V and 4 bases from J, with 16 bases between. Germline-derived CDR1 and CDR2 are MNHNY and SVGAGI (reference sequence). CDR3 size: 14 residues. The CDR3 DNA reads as TGTGCCACCTGGGAAGGAGTTGGCACCGGGGAGCTGTTTTTT. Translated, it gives CATWEGVGTGELFF.

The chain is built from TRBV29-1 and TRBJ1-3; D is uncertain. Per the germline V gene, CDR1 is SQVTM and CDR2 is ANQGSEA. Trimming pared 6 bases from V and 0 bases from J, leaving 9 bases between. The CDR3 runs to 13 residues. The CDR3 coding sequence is TGCAGCGTCTCCCAAAGCTCTGGAAACACCATATATTTT. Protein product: CSVSQSSGNTIYF.

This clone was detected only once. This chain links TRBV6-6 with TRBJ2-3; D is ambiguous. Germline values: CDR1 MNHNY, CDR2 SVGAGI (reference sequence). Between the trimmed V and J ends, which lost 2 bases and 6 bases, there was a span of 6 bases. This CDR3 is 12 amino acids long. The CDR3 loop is CASSYGSDTQYF. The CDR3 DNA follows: TGTGCCAGCAGTTACGGCTCGGATACGCAGTATTTT.

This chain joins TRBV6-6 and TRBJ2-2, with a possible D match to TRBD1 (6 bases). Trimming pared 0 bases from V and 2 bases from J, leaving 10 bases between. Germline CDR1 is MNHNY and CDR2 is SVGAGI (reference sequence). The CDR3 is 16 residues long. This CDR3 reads CASSYSQGLNTGELFF. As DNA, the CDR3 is TGTGCCAGCAGTTACTCCCAGGGGTTAAACACCGGGGAGCTGTTTTTT.

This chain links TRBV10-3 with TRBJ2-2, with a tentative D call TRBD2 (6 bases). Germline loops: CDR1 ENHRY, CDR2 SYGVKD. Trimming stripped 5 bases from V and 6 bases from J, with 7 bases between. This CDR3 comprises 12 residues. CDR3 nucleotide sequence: TGTGCCATCAGTTGGAGGGCCGGGGAGCTGTTTTTT. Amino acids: CAISWRAGELFF.

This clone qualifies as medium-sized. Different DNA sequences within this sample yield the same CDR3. In DNA form, the CDR3 reads TGCAGTGCTCAGGAAAATGAGCAGTTCTTC. Protein: CSAQENEQFF. V is TRBV20-1 and J is TRBJ2-1; D is undetermined. The germline CDR1 and CDR2 sequences are DFQATT and SNEGSKA (reference sequence). The CDR3 loop spans 10 amino acids. Trimming took off 5 bases at V and 7 bases at J, with 6 bases between the two ends.

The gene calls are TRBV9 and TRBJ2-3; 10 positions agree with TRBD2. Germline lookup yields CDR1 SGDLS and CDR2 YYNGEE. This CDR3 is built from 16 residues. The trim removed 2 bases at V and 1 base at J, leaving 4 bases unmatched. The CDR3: CASSVQGLAGTDTQYF. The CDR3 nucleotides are TGTGCCAGCAGCGTCCAAGGACTAGCGGGCACAGATACGCAGTATTTT.

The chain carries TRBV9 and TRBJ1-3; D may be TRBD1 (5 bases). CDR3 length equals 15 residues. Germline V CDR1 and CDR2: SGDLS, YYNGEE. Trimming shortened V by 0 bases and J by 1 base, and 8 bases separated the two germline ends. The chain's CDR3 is CASSVVGGSGNTIYF. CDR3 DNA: TGTGCCAGCAGCGTAGTGGGGGGGTCTGGAAACACCATATATTTT.

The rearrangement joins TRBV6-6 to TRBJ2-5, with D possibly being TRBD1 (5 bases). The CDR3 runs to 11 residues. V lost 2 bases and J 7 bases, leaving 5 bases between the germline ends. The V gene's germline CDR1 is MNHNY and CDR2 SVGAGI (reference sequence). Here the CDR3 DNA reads TGTGCCAGCAGTTACCAGGGGACCCAGTACTTC. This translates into CASSYQGTQYF.

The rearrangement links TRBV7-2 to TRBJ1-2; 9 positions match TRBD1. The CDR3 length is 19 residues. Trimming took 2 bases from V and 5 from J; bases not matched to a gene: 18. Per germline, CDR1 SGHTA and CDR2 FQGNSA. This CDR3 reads CASSLSGGPGTGRLYGYTF. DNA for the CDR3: TGTGCCAGCAGCTTATCGGGGGGTCCGGGGACAGGGCGTCTATATGGCTACACCTTC.

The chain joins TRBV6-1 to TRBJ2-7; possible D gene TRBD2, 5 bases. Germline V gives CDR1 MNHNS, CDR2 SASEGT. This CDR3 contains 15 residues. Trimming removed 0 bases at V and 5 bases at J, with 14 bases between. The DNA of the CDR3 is TGTGCCAGCAGTGAAGCGACTCGGACTCCCCACGAGCAGTACTTC. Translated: CASSEATRTPHEQYF.

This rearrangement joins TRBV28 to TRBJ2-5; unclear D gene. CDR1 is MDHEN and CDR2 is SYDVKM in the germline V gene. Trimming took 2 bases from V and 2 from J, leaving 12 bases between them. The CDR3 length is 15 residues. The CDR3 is CASSLLSPPQETQYF. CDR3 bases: TGTGCCAGCAGTTTACTTTCTCCACCACAAGAGACCCAGTACTTC.

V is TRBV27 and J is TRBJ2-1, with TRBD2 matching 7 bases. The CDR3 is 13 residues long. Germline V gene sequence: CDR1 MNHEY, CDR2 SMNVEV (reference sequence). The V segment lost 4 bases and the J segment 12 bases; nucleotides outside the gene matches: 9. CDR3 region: CASSSVAGVAQFF. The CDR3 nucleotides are TGTGCCAGCAGTTCCGTGGCGGGAGTGGCGCAGTTCTTC.